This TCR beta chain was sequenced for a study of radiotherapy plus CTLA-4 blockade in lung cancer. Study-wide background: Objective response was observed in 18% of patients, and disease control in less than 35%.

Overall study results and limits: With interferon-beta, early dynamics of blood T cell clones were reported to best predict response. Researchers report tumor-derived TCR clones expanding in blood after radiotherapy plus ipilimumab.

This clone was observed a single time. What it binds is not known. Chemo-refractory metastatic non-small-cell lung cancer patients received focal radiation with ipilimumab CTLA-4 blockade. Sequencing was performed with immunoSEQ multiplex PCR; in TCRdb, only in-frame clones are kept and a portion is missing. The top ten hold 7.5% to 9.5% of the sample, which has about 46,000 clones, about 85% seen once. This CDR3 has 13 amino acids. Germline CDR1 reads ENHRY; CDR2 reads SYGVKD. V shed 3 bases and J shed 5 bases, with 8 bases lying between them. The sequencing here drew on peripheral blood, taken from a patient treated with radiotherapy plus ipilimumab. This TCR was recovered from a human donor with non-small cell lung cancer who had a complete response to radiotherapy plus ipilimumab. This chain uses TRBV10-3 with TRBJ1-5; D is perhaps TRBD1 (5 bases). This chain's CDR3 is CAISDREDQPQHF. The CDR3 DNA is TGTGCCATCAGTGACAGGGAGGATCAGCCCCAGCATTTT.